This TCR beta chain was observed in a study of spatial heterogeneity in lung cancer. The wider study: Alpha-chain detections were consistently fewer than beta-chain detections among the sequences. TCR transcript abundance in tumor regions was strongly correlated with the T cell module score obtained from matched bulk RNA-seq. Study results and limitations: Mutation counts in tumors were tracked by counts of expanded intratumoral alpha and beta TCRs.

Each CDR3 protein gets one entry after TCRdb re-called the 5' RACE reads with MiXCR. The sample lists thousands of distinct CDR3 sequences, 10% to 15% occurring once. Time point meaning: sample taken at primary tumor resection. The donor population consisted of about 75 patients with untreated, early-stage non-small cell lung cancer. The length of the CDR3 is 14 residues. V lost 7 bases and J lost 5; bases outside the gene matches: 11. Germline V gene data show CDR1 as MNHNY and CDR2 as SVGAGI (reference sequence). As regards this clonotype: Its antigen is not identified.

Sequences were derived from lung tumor tissue, sampled at surgery. V usage is TRBV6-6 and J usage is TRBJ2-7, with 7 bases that match TRBD2. This receptor was obtained from a male donor with early-stage non-small cell lung cancer. CDR3 loop: CASTRGDLVHEQYF. CDR3 sequence (DNA): TGTGCCAGCACCCGGGGGGACCTAGTCCACGAGCAGTACTTC.